The present TCR beta chain was sequenced within a study of GPR56 and killer-like receptors on CD4 memory cells (dated by TCRdb to the late 2010s). Regarding the research as a whole: According to the study's proposal, human CD4+ memory T-cell differentiation and cytokine production potential are marked by the progressive acquisition of KLRB1, KLRG1, GPR56 and then KLRF1. Healthy blood donors in the study were described as age-matched to the liver disease patients, whose median age was roughly 71 years.

No count is logged; frequency rates this clonotype as medium-sized (0.01 to 0.1%). What antigen it recognizes has not been identified. General study outcomes and caveats: Diversity and similarity analyses were restricted to the 100 most expanded clones per population rather than full repertoires. Low clonal frequency was observed in the marker-negative population, and a progressive increase in clonal frequency, with a corresponding decrease in TCRbeta diversity, was observed along the proposed pathway. The authors took the finding that clones dominating late populations 4 and 5 were also present in early populations 1 and 2 as evidence for linear differentiation. TCR repertoire overlap was especially strong between late populations 4 and 5, and population 3 also partly overlapped.

Sequencing relied on an Illumina HiSeq 2500. To build sequencing libraries, a previously published PCR protocol was used to amplify the recombined TCRbeta locus. The published analysis was carried out like this. Any read whose average quality score fell below 30 was discarded, and IMSEQ was used to process the reads that remained. Clonotypes were defined by Vbeta gene, Jbeta gene and CDR3 amino acid sequence. The Morisita-Horn index, computed on the top 100 expanded clones, was used to quantify repertoire overlap between populations. Renyi diversity profiles calculated on the top 100 expanded clones were used to evaluate clonal diversity. The reads went through TCRdb reprocessing, and each CDR3 protein sequence gets one entry with no DNA. What appears here as the V and J calls and clone size reflects TCRdb's work, not the paper's. Per the sample table, the count is about 3,000 distinct CDR3 sequences. Roughly 5% of the sample comes from the top ten.

For CDR1 and CDR2, the germline V gene lists MNHNS and SASEGT. From the cysteine through the phenylalanine, the CDR3 covers 12 amino acids. The DNA is unrecorded. Before TCRbeta sequencing, fluorescence-activated cell sorting was used to enrich five KLR/GPR56-defined CD4+ populations. To test whether memory differentiation follows a linear pathway, the researchers sequenced TCRbeta repertoires from five CD4+ T-cell subsets, each defined by expression of KLRB1, KLRG1, GPR56 and KLRF1. TCR-sequenced cells came from peripheral blood of healthy control individuals, reported as five donors in the TCRbeta analysis figure. The researchers collected heparinized peripheral blood and processed every sample within one hour of retrieval. To isolate peripheral blood mononuclear cells, blood was diluted 1:2 in PBS and put through Biocoll density gradient centrifugation at room temperature. Before flow sorting, freshly isolated PBMCs underwent magnetic sorting with anti-CD4 MicroBeads to enrich CD4+ T cells. A BD FACSAria II was used to sort CD4+ T cells enriched from PBMCs of healthy donors according to marker expression. For surface staining, the researchers used Miltenyi Biotec antibodies: anti-KLRB1 clone 191B8, anti-KLRF1 clone 4A4.D10 and anti-KLRG1 clone REA261.

Specimen: memory CD4+ T cells from blood. The rearranged chain carries TRBV6-1 and TRBJ1-4. This TCR was sampled from a human donor in good health. The CDR3 has the sequence CASSEAVGVLFF.